This T cell receptor (beta chain) was retrieved from a study of immune reconstitution after stem cell transplant in scleroderma (dated by TCRdb to between 2016 and 2019). Library method: RT-PCR. Reads for this sample came from an Illumina MiSeq. TCRdb reprocessing: public reads trimmed at Q25 with fastp, clones called with MiXCR, in-frame beta chains kept. CDR3 protein sequences are deduplicated, and each keeps its most common genes and DNA. Here the sample has 600 to 850 distinct CDR3 sequences; roughly 8% occur a single time. Of the sample, roughly 24% falls within the top ten clones. This clonotype is characterized as hyperexpanded (1% or more). Its antigen specificity is not known. The input lacks base qualities; no much larger clone sits a single base away. The CDR3 goes from the cysteine to the phenylalanine over 15 residues. Only CDR3 DNA is held: 45 bases, read in frame from base 1. CDR1 SGHTA and CDR2 FQGNSA were looked up in the germline V gene. V has 8 bases trimmed and J has 4 bases trimmed; junction bases matching no gene number 9.

The clonotype comes from a male donor with systemic sclerosis. The V and J genes are TRBV7-2 and TRBJ2-2; TRBD1 agrees with 8 junctional bases. The material was obtained before or after autologous hematopoietic stem cell transplantation (not recorded which). The CDR3 protein sequence reads: CASLRDRRSTGELFF. The nucleotides are TGTGCCAGCCTAAGGGACAGGCGTTCCACCGGGGAGCTGTTTTTT.